This TCR beta chain was identified in a study of regulatory T cells in long-lasting Graves disease. General study points: Gene preferences differed: TRBV28, TRBJ1-2, TRBJ2-5 in persistent cases.

This clonotype occurred many times. Its target is not known. The time point denotes: newly diagnosed GD, antithyroid drugs for less than 3 months. The authors made the TCR library using RNA they extracted from PBMCs. Guidelines of the American Thyroid Association were used to diagnose Graves' disease. The patients were drawn from one endocrinology department in Xi'an, China. With EDTA tubes as the receptacles, 7.5 to 9.5 milliliters of peripheral blood were drawn. The CDR3 covers 13 residues. V shed 6 bases and J shed 1 base, with 12 bases lying between them. Germline assignment: CDR1 DFQATT and CDR2 SNEGSKA (reference sequence). CDR3 regions were amplified by Arm-PCR using iRepertoire HTBI primers to build TCR beta libraries. TCRdb analysed the multiplex PCR reads with MiXCR anew, one entry per CDR3 protein. The sample holds under 300,000 distinct CDR3 sequences, 20% to 25% seen once.

The chain joins TRBV20-1 to TRBJ1-1; D not certain. Sequenced here: peripheral blood mononuclear cells (PBMCs), sampled at new diagnosis, from a patient treated with antithyroid drugs. This sequence originates from a female donor with Graves disease. The CDR3 nucleotides read TGCAGTGCCGGAGGGCGGCCGAACACTGAAGCTTTCTTT. Its protein is CSAGGRPNTEAFF.